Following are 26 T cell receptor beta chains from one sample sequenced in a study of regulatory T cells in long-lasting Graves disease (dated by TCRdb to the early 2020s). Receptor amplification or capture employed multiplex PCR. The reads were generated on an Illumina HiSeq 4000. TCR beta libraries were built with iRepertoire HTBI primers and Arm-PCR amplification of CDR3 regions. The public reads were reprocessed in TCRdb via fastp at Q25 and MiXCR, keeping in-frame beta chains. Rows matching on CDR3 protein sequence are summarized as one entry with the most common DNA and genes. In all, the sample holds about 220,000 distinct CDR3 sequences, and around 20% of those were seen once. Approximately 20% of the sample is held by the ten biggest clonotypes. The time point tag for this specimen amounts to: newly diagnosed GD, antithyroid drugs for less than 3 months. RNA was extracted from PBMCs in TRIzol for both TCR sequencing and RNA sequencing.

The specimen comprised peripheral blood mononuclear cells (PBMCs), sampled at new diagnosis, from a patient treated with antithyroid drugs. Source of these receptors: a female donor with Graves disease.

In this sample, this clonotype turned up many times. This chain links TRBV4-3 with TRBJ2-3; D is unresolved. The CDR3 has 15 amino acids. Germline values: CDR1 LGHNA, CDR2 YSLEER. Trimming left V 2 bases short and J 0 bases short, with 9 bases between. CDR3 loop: CASSQLPGSTDTQYF. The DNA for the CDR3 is TGCGCCAGCAGCCAACTTCCGGGTAGCACAGATACGCAGTATTTT.

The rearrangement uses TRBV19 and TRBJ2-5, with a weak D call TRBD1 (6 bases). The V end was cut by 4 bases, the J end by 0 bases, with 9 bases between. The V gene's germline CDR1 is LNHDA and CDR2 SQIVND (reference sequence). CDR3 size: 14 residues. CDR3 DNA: TGTGCCAGTAGTAGGGACAAGTACCAAGAGACCCAGTACTTC. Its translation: CASSRDKYQETQYF.

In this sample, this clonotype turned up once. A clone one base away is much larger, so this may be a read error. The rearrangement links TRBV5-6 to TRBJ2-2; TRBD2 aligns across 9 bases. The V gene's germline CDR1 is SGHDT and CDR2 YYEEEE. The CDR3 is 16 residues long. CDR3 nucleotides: TGTGCCAGCAGCTTGGAGCTAGCGGGATACACCGGGGAGCTGTCTTTT. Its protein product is CASSLELAGYTGELSF.

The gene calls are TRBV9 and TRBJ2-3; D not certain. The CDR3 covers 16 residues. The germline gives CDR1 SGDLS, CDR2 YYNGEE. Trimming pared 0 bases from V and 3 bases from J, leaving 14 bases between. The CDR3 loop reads CASSVALTTVTDTQYF. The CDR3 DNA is TGTGCCAGCAGCGTAGCCCTTACTACGGTTACAGATACGCAGTATTTT.

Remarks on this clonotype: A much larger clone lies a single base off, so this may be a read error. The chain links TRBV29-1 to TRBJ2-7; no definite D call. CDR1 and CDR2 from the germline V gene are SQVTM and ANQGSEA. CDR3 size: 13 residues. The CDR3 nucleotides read TGCGGCGTCGAGAGCTCAGTTCGAGGTGAGCAGTACTTC. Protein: CGVESSVRGEQYF.

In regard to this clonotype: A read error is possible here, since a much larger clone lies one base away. CDR3 nucleotides: TGTGCCAGCAGCGCTGCCCCGGGCGGCTCCTACAATGAGCAGCTCTTC. Translation: CASSAAPGGSYNEQLF. The chain links TRBV9 to TRBJ2-1; D unclear. CDR1 is SGDLS and CDR2 is YYNGEE in the germline V gene. The CDR3 is 16 amino acids. The variable domain in full, completed from reference TRBV9 and TRBJ2-1, reads DSGVTQTPKHLITATGQRVTLRCSPRSGDLSVYWYQQSLDQGLQFLIQYYNGEERAKGNILERFSAQQFPDLHSELNLSSLELGDSALYFCASSAAPGGSYNEQLFGPGTRLTVL.

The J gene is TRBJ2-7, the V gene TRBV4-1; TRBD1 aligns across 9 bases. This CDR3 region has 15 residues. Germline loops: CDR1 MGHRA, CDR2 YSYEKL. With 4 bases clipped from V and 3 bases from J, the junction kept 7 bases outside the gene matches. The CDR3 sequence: CASSPRTGAIYEQYF. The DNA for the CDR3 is TGCGCCAGCAGCCCTCGGACAGGGGCCATCTACGAGCAGTACTTC.

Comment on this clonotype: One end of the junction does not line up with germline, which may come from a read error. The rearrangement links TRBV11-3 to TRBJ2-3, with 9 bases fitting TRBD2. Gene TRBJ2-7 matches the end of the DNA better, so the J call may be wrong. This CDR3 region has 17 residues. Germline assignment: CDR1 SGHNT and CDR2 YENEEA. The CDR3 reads CASSLGLVAGASYEQYF. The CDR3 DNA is TGCGCCAGCAGCTTGGGTCTAGTAGCGGGAGCCTCCTACGAGCAGTACTTC.

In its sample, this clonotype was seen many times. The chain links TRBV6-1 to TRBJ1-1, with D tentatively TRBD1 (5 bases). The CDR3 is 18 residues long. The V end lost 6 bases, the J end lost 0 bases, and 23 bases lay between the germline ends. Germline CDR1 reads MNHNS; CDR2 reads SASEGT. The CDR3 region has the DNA TGTGCCAGCAGCGGTCTAAGTCGGGGGGAGACTTTGAACACTGAAGCTTTCTTT. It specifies CASSGLSRGETLNTEAFF.

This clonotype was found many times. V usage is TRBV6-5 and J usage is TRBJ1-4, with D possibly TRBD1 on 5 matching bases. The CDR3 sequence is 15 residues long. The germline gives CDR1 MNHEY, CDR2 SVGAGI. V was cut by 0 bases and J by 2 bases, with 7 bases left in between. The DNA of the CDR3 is TGTGCCAGCAGTTACTCGGGGGTGACTAATGAAAAACTGTTTTTT. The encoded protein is CASSYSGVTNEKLFF.

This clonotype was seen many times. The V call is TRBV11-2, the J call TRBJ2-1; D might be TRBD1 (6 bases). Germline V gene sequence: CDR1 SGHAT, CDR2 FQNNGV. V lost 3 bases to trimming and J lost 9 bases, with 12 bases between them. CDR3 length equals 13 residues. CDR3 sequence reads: CASSFSLGGEQFF. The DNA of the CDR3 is TGTGCCAGCAGCTTCTCCCTAGGGGGTGAGCAGTTCTTC.

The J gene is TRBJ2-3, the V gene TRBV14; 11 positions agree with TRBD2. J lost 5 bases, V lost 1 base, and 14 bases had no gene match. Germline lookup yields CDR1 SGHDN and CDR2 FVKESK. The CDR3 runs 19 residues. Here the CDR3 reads CASSQGLAGFFTFGDTQYF. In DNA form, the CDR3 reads TGTGCCAGCAGCCAAGGACTAGCGGGATTTTTTACCTTCGGAGATACGCAGTATTTT.

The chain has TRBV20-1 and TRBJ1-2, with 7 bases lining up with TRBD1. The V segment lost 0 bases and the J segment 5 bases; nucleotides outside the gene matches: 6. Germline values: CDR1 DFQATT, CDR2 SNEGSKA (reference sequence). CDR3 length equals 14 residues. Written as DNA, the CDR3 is TGCAGTGCTAGAGAGCCAGGGGGAGCTTATGGCTACACCTTC. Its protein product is CSAREPGGAYGYTF.

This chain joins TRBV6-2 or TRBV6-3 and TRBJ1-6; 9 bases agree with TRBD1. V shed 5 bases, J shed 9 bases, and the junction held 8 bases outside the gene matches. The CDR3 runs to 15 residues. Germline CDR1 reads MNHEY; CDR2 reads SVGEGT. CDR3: CASSHRGLYSSPLHF. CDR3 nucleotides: TGTGCCAGCAGTCACAGGGGGCTTTACAGTTCACCCCTCCACTTT.

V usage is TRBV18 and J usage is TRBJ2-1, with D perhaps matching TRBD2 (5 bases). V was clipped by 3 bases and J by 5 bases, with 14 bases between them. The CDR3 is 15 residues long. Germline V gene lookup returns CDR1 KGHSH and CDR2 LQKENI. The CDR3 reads CASSPARAGDNEQFF. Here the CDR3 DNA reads TGTGCCAGCTCACCGGCGAGGGCTGGGGACAATGAGCAGTTCTTC.

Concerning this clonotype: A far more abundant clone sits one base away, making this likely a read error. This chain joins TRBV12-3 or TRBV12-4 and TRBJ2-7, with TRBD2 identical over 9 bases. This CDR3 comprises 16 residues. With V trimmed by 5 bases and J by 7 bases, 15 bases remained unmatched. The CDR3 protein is CASSPGLARSYNEQYF. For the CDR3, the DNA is TGTGCCAGCAGTCCCGGACTAGCGCGCTCCTACAATGAGCAGTACTTC.

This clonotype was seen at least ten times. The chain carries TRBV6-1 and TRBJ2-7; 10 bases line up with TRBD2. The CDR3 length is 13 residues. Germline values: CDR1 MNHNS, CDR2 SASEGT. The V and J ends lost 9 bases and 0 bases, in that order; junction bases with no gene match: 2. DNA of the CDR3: TGTGCCAGTGGACTAGCGGCCTCCTACGAGCAGTACTTC. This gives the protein CASGLAASYEQYF.

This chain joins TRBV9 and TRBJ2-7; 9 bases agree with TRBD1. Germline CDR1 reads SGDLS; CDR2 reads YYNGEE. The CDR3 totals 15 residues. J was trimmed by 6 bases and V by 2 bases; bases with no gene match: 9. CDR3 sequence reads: CASSVIPGQGGEQYF. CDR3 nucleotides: TGTGCCAGCAGCGTGATCCCGGGACAGGGAGGCGAGCAGTACTTC.

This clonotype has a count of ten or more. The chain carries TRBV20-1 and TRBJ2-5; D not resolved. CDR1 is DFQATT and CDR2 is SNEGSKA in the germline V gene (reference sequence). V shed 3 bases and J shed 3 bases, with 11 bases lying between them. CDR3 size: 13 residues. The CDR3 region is CSASRAVKETQYF. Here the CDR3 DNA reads TGCAGTGCTAGTAGGGCAGTTAAAGAGACCCAGTACTTC.

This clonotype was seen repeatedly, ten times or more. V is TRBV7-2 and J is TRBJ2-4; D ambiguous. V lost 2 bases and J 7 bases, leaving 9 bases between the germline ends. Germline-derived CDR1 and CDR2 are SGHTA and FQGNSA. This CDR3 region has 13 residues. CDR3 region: CASSLSQDNIQYF. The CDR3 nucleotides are TGTGCCAGCAGCTTAAGTCAGGACAACATTCAGTACTTC.

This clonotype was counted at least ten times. Here the CDR3 DNA reads TGCAGCGTTGAGGGTATTAATGAAAAACTGTTTTTT. Protein product: CSVEGINEKLFF. This chain uses TRBV29-1 with TRBJ1-4; D is undetermined. V lost 3 bases, J lost 4 bases, and 6 bases lay in between. Germline V gene sequence: CDR1 SQVTM, CDR2 ANQGSEA. This CDR3 comprises 12 residues.

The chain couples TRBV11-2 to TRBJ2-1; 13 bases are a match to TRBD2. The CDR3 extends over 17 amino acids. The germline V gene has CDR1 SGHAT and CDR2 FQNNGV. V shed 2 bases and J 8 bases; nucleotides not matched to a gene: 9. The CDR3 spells CASSLRWTSGSGYEQFF. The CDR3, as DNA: TGTGCCAGCAGCTTACGTTGGACTAGCGGGAGTGGCTATGAGCAGTTCTTC.

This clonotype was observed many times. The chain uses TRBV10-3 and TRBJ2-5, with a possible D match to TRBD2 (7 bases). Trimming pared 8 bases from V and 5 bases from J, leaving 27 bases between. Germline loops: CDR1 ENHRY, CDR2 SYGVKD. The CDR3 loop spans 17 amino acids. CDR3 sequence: CAIGRRGTKESGETQYF. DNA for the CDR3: TGTGCCATCGGAAGGCGGGGGACAAAAGAGTCTGGGGAGACCCAGTACTTC.

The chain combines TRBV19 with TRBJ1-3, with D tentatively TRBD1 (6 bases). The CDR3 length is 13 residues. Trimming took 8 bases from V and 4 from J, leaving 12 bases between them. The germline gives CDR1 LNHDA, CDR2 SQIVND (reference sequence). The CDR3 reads CASRQGLGNTIYF. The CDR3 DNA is TGTGCCAGTCGGCAGGGGTTAGGAAACACCATATATTTT.

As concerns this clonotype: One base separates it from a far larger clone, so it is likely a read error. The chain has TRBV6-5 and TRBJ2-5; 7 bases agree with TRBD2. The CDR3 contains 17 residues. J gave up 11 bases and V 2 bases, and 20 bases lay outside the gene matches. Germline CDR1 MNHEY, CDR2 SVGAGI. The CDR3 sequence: CASSYGPLAVLYNEQYF. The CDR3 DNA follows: TGTGCCAGCAGTTACGGTCCTCTAGCGGTACTTTACAATGAGCAGTACTTC.

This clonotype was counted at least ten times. The CDR3 spells CATSRGRQEDGYTF. Written as DNA, the CDR3 is TGTGCCACCAGCAGAGGTAGACAGGAGGATGGCTACACCTTC. The chain combines TRBV15 with TRBJ1-2, with D tentatively TRBD1 (6 bases). CDR3 length: 14 amino acids. Germline V gene data show CDR1 as LNHNV and CDR2 as YYDKDF (reference sequence). Trimming removed 1 base at V and 6 bases at J, with 12 bases between. The full variable domain, with the rest looked up from reference TRBV15 and TRBJ1-2, is DAMVIQNPRYQVTQFGKPVTLSCSQTLNHNVMYWYQQKSSQAPKLLFHYYDKDFNNEADTPDNFQSRRPNTSFCFLDIRSPGLGDTAMYLCATSRGRQEDGYTFGSGTRLTVV.